The 3 T cell receptor beta chains given below trace back to one sample, sequenced in a study of blood T cell repertoires in COVID-19. Measured with immunoSEQ multiplex PCR; TCRdb has only the in-frame clones, and not every one. The sample has some 180,000 clones; under 90% are singletons. Specimen: peripheral blood. Source of these receptors: a man in his sixties with acute or convalescent COVID-19.

This clone has just one count. The chain combines TRBV6-5 with TRBJ1-3; 8 nucleotides match TRBD1. The germline V gene has CDR1 MNHEY and CDR2 SVGAGI. V was pared by 4 bases and J by 2 bases, with 7 bases of the junction left unmatched. The CDR3 sequence is 16 residues long. This CDR3 reads CASSSTLTGAGNTIYF. The CDR3 DNA reads TGTGCCAGCAGTTCCACGCTGACAGGGGCTGGAAACACCATATATTTT.

V is TRBV9 and J is TRBJ2-5; 8 nucleotides match TRBD2. J gave up 4 bases and V 0 bases, and 5 bases lay outside the gene matches. The germline V gene has CDR1 SGDLS and CDR2 YYNGEE. The CDR3 spans 15 residues. The DNA of the CDR3 is TGTGCCAGCAGCGTAGAGCCGGGAGGGGTAGAGACCCAGTACTTC. This codes for CASSVEPGGVETQYF. Complete variable domain (other parts from reference TRBV9 and TRBJ2-5): DSGVTQTPKHLITATGQRVTLRCSPRSGDLSVYWYQQSLDQGLQFLIQYYNGEERAKGNILERFSAQQFPDLHSELNLSSLELGDSALYFCASSVEPGGVETQYFGPGTRLLVL.

The chain combines TRBV2 with TRBJ2-5; D might be TRBD2 (6 bases). Germline lookup yields CDR1 SNHLY and CDR2 FYNNEI. This CDR3 has 13 amino acids. V was trimmed by 8 bases and J by 5 bases, leaving 15 bases between them. CDR3 in amino acids: CASGTEGRETQYF. The CDR3, as DNA: TGTGCCAGCGGGACGGAAGGGAGGGAGACCCAGTACTTC.